The entry that follows covers one T cell receptor beta chain sequence. This receptor's antigen is unknown. Base qualities are not recorded, but no much larger clone differs from it by a single base. At the DNA level, this CDR3 is encoded by other sequences in the same sample as well. In total, around 600 healthy bone marrow donors made up the cohort. At the time of sampling, every cohort member was nominally healthy, though immune exposures that went unrecorded were likely present. The donor was CMV seropositive and belonged to the group of 250 to 300 seropositive cohort members. Each donor provided a peripheral blood sample, and peripheral blood mononuclear cells were used for TCR beta sequencing. Genomic DNA was extracted from the blood cell samples with the Qiagen DNeasy Blood Extraction Kit. CDR1 is given as SGHRS and CDR2 as YFSETQ, both from the germline V gene. The CDR3, cysteine through phenylalanine, is 14 amino acids long. The sequence is cut down to CDR3 DNA, 42 bases in frame from base 1. V trim: 3 bases; J trim: 3 bases; unmatched bases: 4.

Libraries were built with the immunoSEQ multiplex PCR assay. For the multiplex PCR, a mixture combining 60 forward primers for TCR Vbeta segments and 13 reverse primers for TCR Jbeta segments was used. Amplification of the CDR3 region of rearranged TCR beta genes was performed with a multiplex PCR assay on genomic DNA. The Illumina HiSeq System was used to sequence the amplified TCR beta libraries as 87-base-pair reads. The study's processing was this. A later analysis counted tens of millions of unique TCR beta chains across the 666 repertoires, and 9 million to 14 million of these chains were shared by at least two donors. Raw reads were error-corrected and collapsed into unique sequences by a nearest-neighbor algorithm in which closely related sequences were merged to remove PCR and sequencing errors. To assign V, D and J gene segments, CDR3 sequences were aligned to IMGT reference sequences. For a sequence to be retained, a match of at least six nucleotides was required to both a V gene segment and a J gene segment. A rearrangement counted as productive if the CDR3 had no stop codons and remained in frame with V and J, and every other rearrangement counted as non-productive. CDR3 was defined according to IMGT convention as the region running from the second conserved V-encoded cysteine to the conserved J-encoded phenylalanine. Sequences without an unambiguous match to a single V gene segment were excluded from the earlier analysis of approximately 600 of the donors. In an earlier analysis of approximately 560 of the donors, a V segment was called functional when productive rearrangements were above 56.7%, and segregating when the standard deviation between donors exceeded 5%. A statistical classification framework was built for diagnosing cytomegalovirus status from the catalog of TCR beta chain sequences. A later analysis assigned V and J genes by comparing TCR nucleotide sequences with IMGT/GENE-DB human TR gene sequences. Using the TCRdist pipeline, a later analysis assigned CDR3 sequences along with most-parsimonious VDJ recombination scenarios. In a later analysis, each TCR beta chain was defined by its CDR3 amino acid sequence together with its V-gene family, and reads lacking a unique V-gene family were excluded. To address suspected cross-contamination and a sequencing artifact, a later analysis removed some 620 highly shared, low-generation-probability nucleotide sequences. In a later analysis, a clonal expansion index was calculated for each public chain from normalized within-repertoire ranks of inferred template counts. Generation probabilities in a later analysis came from a VDJ recombination model fitted to out-of-frame rearrangements, and those results were checked against IGoR. A later analysis scored TCR-TCR, TCR-HLA and TCR-CMV co-occurrence with hypergeometric tests, applying a repertoire-size bias correction to TCR pairs. A later analysis estimated false discovery rates by permuting HLA or CMV assignments 20 times. In a later analysis, co-occurring TCRs were grouped using DBSCAN, and TCRdist sequence similarity was added for clustering within HLA-allele-positive subsets. For co-occurrence clustering, repertoires with fewer than 30,000 or more than 120,000 public chains were excluded, along with roughly 5 repertoires with anomalous nucleotide sharing. TCRdb obtained this table from immuneACCESS and retained in-frame rearrangements with V and J assigned. These tables miss some clones; where compared with another copy, unresolved V genes account for less than half of the shortfall, and the remainder is unexplained. V, J and clone size are taken as reported in that table, and D and trimming were inferred from the DNA itself. A total of tens of thousands of clones appear in this sample, roughly 80% of them only once. The ten largest clonotypes hold about 7.8% of the sample.

The data derive from a study of cytomegalovirus exposure and HLA in healthy donors (dated by TCRdb to the late 2010s). With regard to the full study: According to an earlier analysis of 587 of the donors, about 179 million T cells yielded 120 million or so unique TCR beta sequences and about 300 Gb of sequence data. Among about 410 genotyped donors of the cohort, an average of about 220,000 unique TCR beta nucleotide sequences was sequenced per donor, of which 15% to 20% were non-productive. Using immunosequencing, the study profiled T cell repertoires from about 610 subjects and related those repertoires to cytomegalovirus serostatus. Approximately 300 gigabases of sequencing data and around 80 million unique TCR sequences made up an early release that covered fewer than 650 HLA-typed donors. Donor age, sex, ethnicity and CMV serostatus were collected together with the repertoire data. A later analysis re-analyzed previously published TCR beta repertoires from roughly 690 donors and added high-resolution HLA genotyping to study TCR occurrence patterns. The study was designed to test whether signatures of past pathogen exposure could be identified by cataloging public T cell receptors. HLA typing covered class I and class II loci at four-digit resolution. The number of donors typed differed by locus, with about 629-640 for A, B, C, DRB1 and DQB1, more than 500 for DQA1, about 610 for DPA1, and some 470 for DPB1. A separate validation cohort of over 95 different subjects was used in addition to the approximately 700-subject first cohort. Because of strong linkage in the cohort, roughly five DR-DQ haplotypes were treated as single units for association and clustering. Rather than drawing on any new phenotypic data, the later analysis identified candidate immune exposures from TCR beta sequences and the way those sequences occurred across donors. The genetic ancestry cluster associated with self-reported Caucasian donors included 81% of the roughly 400 genotyped donors. In an earlier analysis of 587 of the donors, high-throughput TCR beta sequencing was used to judge whether each TCR beta V gene segment behaved as functional or pseudogenic. All discovery cohort repertoires had been generated using a single sequencing platform. In a later genetic analysis, genome-wide SNP genotypes for about 65% of the roughly 700 donors were used, and that subset was treated as a discovery cohort. High-throughput TCR immunosequencing, statistical association of individual TCRs with disease status, and machine learning were combined to predict cytomegalovirus infection status. Study-wide conclusions, independent of this receptor: The sequencing pipeline was judged likely to have produced a cluster of highly shared sequence variants as a technical artifact. The study listed approximately 150 TCR beta chains as associated with cytomegalovirus. In an earlier analysis of about 540 of the donors, most TCR beta V segments were observed in productive rearrangements about 87% or about 30% of the time, broadly matching IMGT annotations. Several of the top co-occurrence clusters appeared to be linked to parvovirus B19, influenza, CMV and Epstein-Barr virus, according to a later analysis. Compared with equally common non-associated chains, HLA-associated TCR beta chains in a later analysis were more clonally expanded and had lower generation probabilities. The classifier was reported to diagnose cytomegalovirus status with high specificity and sensitivity in both the original and validation cohorts. Three of the identified cytomegalovirus-associated TCR beta chains were confirmed in vitro to be specific for cytomegalovirus antigens. A later analysis associated 17,000 or so TCR beta sequences with specific HLA alleles at a false discovery rate of 0.05. Sequencing depth was assumed to be roughly uniform across donors in the presence/absence analyses, though that assumption may not hold. Because counts were too low, seventeen rarely observed V segments, including chromosome 9 orphons, were excluded from the earlier analysis of 587 of the donors. Most CMV-associated TCR beta chains appeared to be HLA-restricted in a later analysis, and the HLA associations seemed to be driven largely by CMV exposure. Some IMGT-functional V segments, including TRBV6-2 and TRBV6-3, could not be distinguished by the 87-base-pair reads and were therefore excluded. A further reported finding was that TCR beta sequences accurately predicted the HLA-A and HLA-B alleles for most subjects in the first cohort. When HLA alleles, especially DR and DQ, strongly co-occurred, TCR associations were difficult to assign to individual alleles. Most TCR sequences were observed very rarely across donors, whereas some public TCRs were present in many individuals. Linkage disequilibrium might explain the correlated functional status among segregating V segments, but an unknown experimental factor could not be excluded. Because some donors lacked HLA typing at each locus, the association tests relied only on the typed subset. An association between a missense DCLRE1C variant and V-gene and J-gene trimming of TCR beta chains was found in a later genetic analysis and replicated in an independent cohort. According to a later analysis, TCR association rates differed among HLA loci, with DRB1 alleles showing the most associated TCRs and HLA-C alleles showing the fewest. A later genetic analysis reported fewer N-insertions in productive TCRs among donors in an Asian-associated ancestry cluster than the roughly 700-donor mean. This cohort had only TCR beta chains sequenced, and the lack of alpha or paired-chain data limited which features could be detected. According to the authors, the approach could potentially be generalized to other disease states and immunological phenotypes. For the cohort, immune exposure information was limited to CMV serostatus.

The TCR was taken from a man aged 55 to 70 in good health and CMV-seropositive. The chain is assembled from TRBV5-1 and TRBJ1-2; the junction holds 8 bases that match TRBD1. Sample: PBMCs. The CDR3 reads as follows: CASSSGTGDYGYTF. The bases read TGCGCCAGCAGCTCCGGGACAGGAGACTATGGCTACACCTTC.